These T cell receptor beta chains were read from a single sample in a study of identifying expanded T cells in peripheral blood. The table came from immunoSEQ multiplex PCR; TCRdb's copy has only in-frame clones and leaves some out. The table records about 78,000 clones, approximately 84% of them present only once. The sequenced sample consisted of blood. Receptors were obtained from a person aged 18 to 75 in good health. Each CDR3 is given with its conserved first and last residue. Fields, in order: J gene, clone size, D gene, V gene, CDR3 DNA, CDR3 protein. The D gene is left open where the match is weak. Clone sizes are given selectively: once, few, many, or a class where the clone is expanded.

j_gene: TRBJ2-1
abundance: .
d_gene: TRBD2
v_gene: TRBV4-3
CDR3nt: TGCGCCAGCAGCCGAATAGGGGGAGCCGGGACTAGCGGGAGGCCTGAGCAGTTCTTC
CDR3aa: CASSRIGGAGTSGRPEQFF

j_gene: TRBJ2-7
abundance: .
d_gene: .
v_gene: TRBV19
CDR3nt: TGTGCCAGTAGTAACCAGGGCGACGGGTCCTACGAGCAGTACTTC
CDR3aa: CASSNQGDGSYEQYF

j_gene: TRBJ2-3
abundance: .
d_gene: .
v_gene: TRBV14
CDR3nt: TGTGCCAGCACCTCTCGGGTTGGATCGGGCACAGATACGCAGTATTTT
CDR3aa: CASTSRVGSGTDTQYF

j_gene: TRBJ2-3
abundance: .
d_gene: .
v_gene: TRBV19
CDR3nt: TGTGCCAGTAGTATAGATTTTAAAGGAGATACGCAGTATTTT
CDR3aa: CASSIDFKGDTQYF

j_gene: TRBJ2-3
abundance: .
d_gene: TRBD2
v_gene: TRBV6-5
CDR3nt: TGTGCCAGCAGTTATTCGGGGGGGAGCACAGATACGCAGTATTTT
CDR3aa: CASSYSGGSTDTQYF

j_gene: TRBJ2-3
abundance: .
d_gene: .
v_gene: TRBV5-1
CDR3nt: TGCGCCAGCAGCTTGGGGGGTCCTAGCACAGATACGCAGTATTTT
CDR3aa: CASSLGGPSTDTQYF

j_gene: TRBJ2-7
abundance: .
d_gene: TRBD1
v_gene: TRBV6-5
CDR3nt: TGTGCCAGCAGTTACGCCGGGACAGGGGCCTACGAGCAGTACTTC
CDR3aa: CASSYAGTGAYEQYF

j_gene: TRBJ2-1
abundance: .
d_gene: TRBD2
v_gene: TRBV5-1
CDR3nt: TGCGCCAGCAGCTTAGCGGGAGGGCCGGGCAATGAGCAGTTCTTC
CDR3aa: CASSLAGGPGNEQFF

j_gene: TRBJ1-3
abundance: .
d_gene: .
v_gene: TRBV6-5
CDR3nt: TGTGCCAGCAGTTACTCGTGGAGGGCCTCTGGAAACACCATATATTTT
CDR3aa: CASSYSWRASGNTIYF

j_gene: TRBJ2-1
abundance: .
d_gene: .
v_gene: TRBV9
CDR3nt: TGTGCCAGCAGCGAGGGGGGGAACGGTTACAATGAGCAGTTCTTC
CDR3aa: CASSEGGNGYNEQFF

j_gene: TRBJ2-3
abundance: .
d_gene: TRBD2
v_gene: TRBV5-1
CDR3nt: TGCGCCAGCAGCTTGGAGGTTCCTAGCGGCAGGAATTTT
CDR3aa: CASSLEVPSGRNF

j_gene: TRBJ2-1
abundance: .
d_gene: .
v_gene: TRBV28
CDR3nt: TGTGCCAGCAGTCCGACCCCTATAGAGCAGTTCTTC
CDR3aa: CASSPTPIEQFF

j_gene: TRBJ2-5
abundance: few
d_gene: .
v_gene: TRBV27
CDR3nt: TGTGCCAGCAGTTTATCGGGGCAGGCGCTGGCCCAGTACTTC
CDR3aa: CASSLSGQALAQYF

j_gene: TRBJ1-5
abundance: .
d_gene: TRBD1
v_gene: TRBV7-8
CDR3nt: TGTGCCAGCAGCTTAGTCATGGCAGGGGGCGATCAGCCCCAGCATTTT
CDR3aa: CASSLVMAGGDQPQHF